These T cell receptor beta chains were read from a single sample in a study of blood T cell repertoires in COVID-19. Method: immunoSEQ multiplex PCR; TCRdb's copy keeps in-frame clones and lacks some. The data contain more than 110,000 clones, 85% to 90% of them seen just once; the ten biggest clones take up over 9.5%. The sample was peripheral blood. The receptor set was obtained from a man between 50 and 59 years old with active or convalescent COVID-19. Each CDR3 is given with its conserved first and last residue. Fields, in order: D gene, clone size, V gene, J gene, CDR3 protein, CDR3 DNA. The D gene is left open where the match is weak. Some rows mark clone size as missing; the rest say once, few, many or name a class of expanded clone.

D gene: .; clone size: .; V gene: TRBV4-1; J gene: TRBJ2-1; CDR3 protein: CASSQDARALSYNEQFF; CDR3 DNA: TGCGCCAGCAGCCAAGATGCGAGGGCCCTGTCCTACAATGAGCAGTTCTTC
D gene: TRBD1; clone size: .; V gene: TRBV5-4; J gene: TRBJ1-6; CDR3 protein: CASSMEGTVGSPLHF; CDR3 DNA: TGTGCCAGCAGCATGGAGGGGACAGTAGGCTCACCCCTCCACTTT
D gene: .; clone size: .; V gene: TRBV28; J gene: TRBJ2-7; CDR3 protein: CASSLRRAPYEQYF; CDR3 DNA: TGTGCCAGCAGTTTGAGGAGGGCGCCCTACGAGCAGTACTTC
D gene: .; clone size: once; V gene: TRBV13; J gene: TRBJ2-3; CDR3 protein: CASSFSGGGLSTDTQYF; CDR3 DNA: TGTGCCAGCAGCTTTAGCGGCGGTGGATTAAGCACAGATACGCAGTATTTT
D gene: TRBD1; clone size: few; V gene: TRBV7-8; J gene: TRBJ1-4; CDR3 protein: CASSSRGLWALNEKLFF; CDR3 DNA: TGTGCCAGCAGCTCCAGGGGGCTGTGGGCCCTGAATGAAAAACTGTTTTTT
D gene: TRBD1; clone size: .; V gene: TRBV18; J gene: TRBJ2-2; CDR3 protein: CASSQTGETPTGELFF; CDR3 DNA: TGTGCCAGCTCTCAGACAGGGGAAACTCCCACCGGGGAGCTGTTTTTT
D gene: .; clone size: .; V gene: TRBV5-1; J gene: TRBJ2-5; CDR3 protein: CASSLAMPIQETQYF; CDR3 DNA: TGCGCCAGCAGCTTGGCTATGCCGATCCAAGAGACCCAGTACTTC
D gene: TRBD1; clone size: .; V gene: TRBV6-5; J gene: TRBJ1-2; CDR3 protein: CASSRRTGAALGYTF; CDR3 DNA: TGTGCCAGCAGTCGTCGGACAGGGGCCGCGCTGGGCTACACCTTC
D gene: .; clone size: .; V gene: TRBV3-1/TRBV3-2; J gene: TRBJ1-4; CDR3 protein: CASSQFRGSDEKLFF; CDR3 DNA: TGTGCCAGCAGCCAATTTAGGGGCTCGGATGAAAAACTGTTTTTT
D gene: TRBD1; clone size: .; V gene: TRBV3-1/TRBV3-2; J gene: TRBJ2-1; CDR3 protein: CASSQRDRATGNEQFF; CDR3 DNA: TGTGCCAGCAGCCAACGGGACAGGGCAACAGGAAATGAGCAGTTCTTC
D gene: .; clone size: .; V gene: TRBV5-6; J gene: TRBJ1-2; CDR3 protein: CASSLFQRPGGYTF; CDR3 DNA: TGTGCCAGCAGCTTGTTCCAGAGGCCGGGTGGCTACACCTTC
D gene: TRBD2; clone size: .; V gene: TRBV5-1; J gene: TRBJ2-1; CDR3 protein: CASSLPRTSGANEQFF; CDR3 DNA: TGCGCCAGCAGCTTACCCCGGACTAGCGGGGCCAATGAGCAGTTCTTC
D gene: TRBD2; clone size: .; V gene: TRBV28; J gene: TRBJ2-7; CDR3 protein: CASTPSGPPDEQYF; CDR3 DNA: TGTGCCAGCACCCCTAGCGGGCCACCTGACGAGCAGTACTTC
D gene: TRBD1; clone size: .; V gene: TRBV19; J gene: TRBJ1-1; CDR3 protein: CASSIPTGQGINTEAFF; CDR3 DNA: TGTGCCAGTAGTATCCCTACGGGACAGGGGATTAACACTGAAGCTTTCTTT
D gene: TRBD1; clone size: once; V gene: TRBV5-1; J gene: TRBJ2-7; CDR3 protein: CASSAGTGNEQYF; CDR3 DNA: TGCGCCAGCAGCGCCGGGACAGGGAACGAGCAGTACTTC